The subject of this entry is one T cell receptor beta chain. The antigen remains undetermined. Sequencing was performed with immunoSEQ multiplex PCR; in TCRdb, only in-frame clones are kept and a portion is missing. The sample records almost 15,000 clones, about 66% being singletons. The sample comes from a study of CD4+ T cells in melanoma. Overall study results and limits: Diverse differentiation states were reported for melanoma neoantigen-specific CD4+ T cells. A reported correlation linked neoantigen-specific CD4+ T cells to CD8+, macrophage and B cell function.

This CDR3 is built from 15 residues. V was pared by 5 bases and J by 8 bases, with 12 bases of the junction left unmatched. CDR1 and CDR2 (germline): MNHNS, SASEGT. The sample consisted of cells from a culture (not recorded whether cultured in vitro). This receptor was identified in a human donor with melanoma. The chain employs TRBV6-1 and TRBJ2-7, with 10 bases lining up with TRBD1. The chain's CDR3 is CASSNPGQGLVKQYF. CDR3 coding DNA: TGTGCCAGCAGTAATCCGGGACAGGGGCTTGTAAAGCAGTACTTC.